This TCR beta chain is drawn from a study of tumor and adjacent non-tumor tissue in lung cancer. General study points: Tumor tissue had significantly higher TCR diversity than normal lung.

The template was RNA from unsorted bulk tissue. More than 3 cm separated this lung sample from the edge of the tumor. Donors were chemotherapy-naive, newly diagnosed lung cancer surgical patients in China, August–late 2014. A modified ARM-PCR protocol with three rounds of nested PCR amplified TCRbeta. TCRdb independently ran MiXCR on the multiplex PCR reads; one entry per CDR3 protein. The sample holds about 100,000 distinct CDR3 sequences, roughly 60% seen once. This clonotype was found many times. Its antigen is currently unknown. This TCR was sampled from a man under 40 with non-small cell lung cancer. Source material: distant non-tumor lung tissue.

In nucleotides, the CDR3 is TGTGCCAGCAGCCAATTCGAGACCCAGTACTTC. It specifies CASSQFETQYF. The chain has TRBV14 and TRBJ2-5, with no clear D. This CDR3 region has 11 residues. Looked up from germline, CDR1 is SGHDN and CDR2 is FVKESK. The V and J ends lost 2 bases and 5 bases respectively, with 3 bases between them.